This TCR beta chain was obtained from a study of T-cell memory formation after mild COVID-19 (dated by TCRdb to the early 2020s). With respect to the entire study: TCR sequence clusters from the two donors were found to be largely donor specific. T-cell clones expanding and contracting after mild COVID-19 in a couple of donors were tracked by longitudinal TCRalpha and TCRbeta repertoire sequencing. Two young, previously healthy adult volunteers made up the cohort, one male and one female. Beyond this particular receptor, the publication reports: The detection of some responding clones in pre-infection memory suggests that pre-existing cross-reactive memory T cells joined the SARS-CoV-2 response. Only two mild cases were covered by the study, and larger cohorts that include severe cases with pre-infection samples were considered necessary. Contracting CD4+ clones turned up mainly in the CM and EM memory subsets, whereas EMRA was where CD8+ clones were enriched. SARS-CoV-2 specificity was not confirmed for the second-wave clones peaking on day 37. Balanced CD4/CD8 phenotypes were observed for clones contracting from day 15 to 85, whereas a bias towards CD4+ was observed for a second wave of clones expanding from day 15 to 37.

Sequenced on an Illumina NovaSeq 6000. cDNA libraries for TCRalpha and TCRbeta were prepared by 5'RACE using constant-segment primers, with sample barcodes and unique molecular identifiers added. RNA was extracted from every sample with Trizol reagent. Library amplification was performed in two PCR steps, and a second sample barcode and Illumina TruSeq adapters were introduced in the second step. The libraries were sequenced on an Illumina NovaSeq using 2 x 150 bp paired-end reads. The study's processing was this. Demultiplexing of reads and collapsing into UMI-guided consensus sequences were performed with migec v1.2.7. Using mixcr v2.1.11, UMI consensuses were aligned to TRA and TRB V and J templates and then assembled into clonotypes. Clonotypes were classified as expanded or contracted when called significant by both edgeR and NoisET, with noise models trained on biological replicates. For edgeR calls, the thresholds were a false discovery rate-adjusted p below 0.01 and a log2 fold-change of 1. As an exploratory analysis of dynamics, PCA with hierarchical clustering was applied to max-normalized trajectories of the 1000 most abundant clonotypes. The CD4 or CD8 phenotype of responding clones was assigned using the separately sequenced CD4+ and CD8+ repertoires. TCRdb reworked the public reads: Q25 trimming with fastp, MiXCR clone assembly, productive beta chains retained. Rows are unified per CDR3 protein, each entry keeping the most common DNA and genes. These V and J calls originate from TCRdb's pipeline instead of the authors' own analysis. The sample contains 200,000 to 300,000 distinct CDR3 sequences, approximately 15% of them found a single time. The ten biggest clones cover 2% to 2.5% of the sample.

Ficoll-Paque density gradient centrifugation was used to isolate PBMCs. Concerning this clonotype: Its antigen remains unidentified. Per-base qualities were not stored, and no clone one base away is much larger.

Sequencing was carried out using PBMCs or a T cell subset sorted from them (not recorded which). This clonotype was sampled from an adult woman who had mild COVID-19 (a few samples of this study predate the infection). The sample titles of this study are shuffled in the database, so cell type and time point are left out; the donor was told from shared clones.

The DNA is as follows: TGTGCCAGCAGCTTAGCTTGGAGCTCCTACGAGCAGTACTTC. Protein translation: CASSLAWSSYEQYF. Rearrangement joined TRBV5-6 to TRBJ2-7; the D gene remains uncertain. Via the germline V gene, CDR1 is SGHDT and CDR2 YYEEEE. The junction shows trimming of 2 bases on V and 0 bases on J, plus 9 bases between the germline ends. The cysteine opens and the phenylalanine closes a CDR3 of 14 amino acids. Here the CDR3 DNA is all that survives: 42 bases in frame from base 1.